The 25 T cell receptor beta chains below were found in one sample sequenced in a study of control samples from healthy donors and cancer patients. The repertoire was sequenced with immunoSEQ multiplex PCR; TCRdb's copy has only in-frame clones and lacks some. The sample lists roughly 370,000 clones; 80% to 95% were seen once. Sequenced: PBMCs. The receptors here all came from a man aged 35 to 55 with head and neck cancer.

The V call is TRBV9, the J call TRBJ1-2; perhaps TRBD1 as D (6 bases). With 0 bases removed from V and 6 bases from J, the gap between germline ends came to 15 bases. The CDR3 contains 15 residues. CDR1 and CDR2 from the germline V gene are SGDLS and YYNGEE. CDR3 loop: CASSVAGGGLDGYTF. The CDR3 bases are TGTGCCAGCAGCGTAGCAGGAGGGGGTTTGGATGGCTACACCTTC.

V usage is TRBV7-3 and J usage is TRBJ1-2, with D possibly matching TRBD1 (5 bases). Trimming took off 1 base at V and 2 bases at J, with 8 bases between the two ends. Germline CDR1 reads SGHTA; CDR2 reads FQGTGA. This CDR3 has 14 amino acids. CDR3 sequence: CASSLNPGNYGYTF. CDR3 in DNA: TGTGCCAGCAGCTTAAACCCAGGGAACTATGGCTACACCTTC.

The CDR3 here is CASSIPGQGPDTQYF. In DNA, the CDR3 is TGTGCCAGCAGCATTCCGGGACAGGGGCCAGATACGCAGTATTTT. This chain joins TRBV6-5 and TRBJ2-3; 10 nucleotides align to TRBD1. Trimming at V came to 6 bases and at J to 4 bases, leaving 7 bases not matched to a gene. This CDR3 region has 15 residues. Germline V lookup: CDR1 MNHEY, CDR2 SVGAGI.

J is TRBJ2-2 and V is TRBV29-1; perhaps D is TRBD1 or TRBD2 (5 bases each). The CDR3 consists of 14 residues. The V end lost 6 bases, the J end lost 6 bases, and 17 bases lay between the germline ends. Germline loops: CDR1 SQVTM, CDR2 ANQGSEA. The CDR3: CSVERGWGAGELFF. The CDR3 nucleotides are TGCAGCGTGGAGAGGGGTTGGGGCGCCGGGGAGCTGTTTTTT.

This clone has a single count. This sequence joins TRBV7-6 and TRBJ1-4, with D perhaps TRBD1 (5 bases). The CDR3 length is 16 residues. Per the germline V gene, CDR1 is SGHVS and CDR2 is FNYEAQ. V lost 5 bases to trimming and J lost 5 bases, with 18 bases between them. The CDR3 spells CASSPAFGGGNEKLFF. CDR3 bases: TGTGCCAGCAGCCCAGCCTTCGGGGGGGGGAATGAAAAACTGTTTTTT.

This chain uses TRBV11-1 with TRBJ1-5; D unclear. Germline CDR1 reads SGHAT; CDR2 reads FQDESV (reference sequence). The CDR3 length is 13 residues. Trimming removed 1 base from V and 5 bases from J, with 6 bases in between. The CDR3 coding sequence is TGTGCCAGCAGCTTAGACCCTTATCAGCCCCAGCATTTT. Translated: CASSLDPYQPQHF.

In regard to this clone: Other DNA sequences within the sample encode an identical CDR3. The J gene is TRBJ2-7, the V gene TRBV18; D is possibly TRBD1 (5 bases). Germline CDR1 is KGHSH and CDR2 is LQKENI. This CDR3 contains 14 residues. V shed 1 base and J shed 0 bases, with 7 bases lying between them. For the CDR3, the DNA is TGTGCCAGCTCACCACAGACAGACTCCTACGAGCAGTACTTC. It translates to CASSPQTDSYEQYF.

This chain joins TRBV6-5 and TRBJ2-1; tentative D call: TRBD2 (5 bases). CDR3 size: 14 residues. Deletions cut 3 bases from V and 6 bases from J, with 12 bases between. Per the germline V gene, CDR1 is MNHEY and CDR2 is SVGAGI. CDR3 DNA: TGTGCCAGCAGTTATCGGGCTAGCAGCAATGAGCAGTTCTTC. It encodes CASSYRASSNEQFF.

The rearrangement links TRBV2 to TRBJ2-3; D possibly matches TRBD1 or TRBD2 (5 bases each). V lost 0 bases and J 6 bases, leaving 19 bases between the germline ends. In germline, CDR1 is SNHLY, CDR2 FYNNEI. The CDR3 runs to 17 residues. DNA for the CDR3: TGTGCCAGCAGTGAAGCGCTTCACTGGGGGATGGAGGATACGCAGTATTTT. It codes for CASSEALHWGMEDTQYF. Together with reference TRBV2 and TRBJ2-3, the CDR3 gives the full variable domain: EPEVTQTPSHQVTQMGQEVILRCVPISNHLYFYWYRQILGQKVEFLVSFYNNEISEKSEIFDDQFSVERPDGSNFTLKIRSTKLEDSAMYFCASSEALHWGMEDTQYFGPGTRLTVL.

V and J are TRBV7-9 and TRBJ2-7, with no clear D. The CDR3 runs to 15 residues. V lost 5 bases, J lost 0 bases, and 14 bases lay in between. In germline, CDR1 is SEHNR, CDR2 FQNEAQ (reference sequence). The chain's CDR3 is CASSPRNSYSYEQYF. CDR3 DNA sequence: TGTGCCAGCAGCCCTCGGAACAGTTACTCCTACGAGCAGTACTTC.

The J gene is TRBJ1-6, the V gene TRBV5-1; no clear D. The germline gives CDR1 SGHRS, CDR2 YFSETQ. The CDR3 runs 13 residues. The V and J ends lost 0 bases and 11 bases respectively, with 9 bases between them. CDR3 in amino acids: CASSLGTRAPLHF. DNA for the CDR3: TGCGCCAGCAGCTTGGGTACACGGGCACCCCTCCACTTT.

The chain carries TRBV28 and TRBJ1-4; D is perhaps TRBD1 (5 bases). With 5 bases removed from V and 8 bases from J, the gap between germline ends came to 15 bases. Germline CDR1 reads MDHEN; CDR2 reads SYDVKM. This CDR3 is 14 amino acids long. For the CDR3, the DNA is TGTGCCAGCAGTCAAATCAGGGATGGCGAAAAACTGTTTTTT. It is translated as CASSQIRDGEKLFF.

CDR3 sequence (DNA): TGTGCCACCAGCAGAGCTTCCCTTGCGAATGAGCAGTTCTTC. Amino acids: CATSRASLANEQFF. V is TRBV15 and J is TRBJ2-1; D is undetermined. Germline V CDR1 and CDR2: LNHNV, YYDKDF (reference sequence). The CDR3 is 14 residues long. V dropped 1 base and J dropped 7 bases, with 11 bases sitting between them.

Only a few counts were recorded for this clone. The CDR3 DNA reads as TGTGCCAGCAGCGGAGGGCGGGACCTCACCTTTCGTTACGAGCAGTACTTC. It encodes CASSGGRDLTFRYEQYF. J is TRBJ2-7 and V is TRBV5-5; a possible D gene is TRBD2 (6 bases). V lost 4 bases to trimming and J lost 4 bases, with 24 bases between them. CDR3 length: 17 amino acids. Germline values: CDR1 SGHKS, CDR2 YYEKEE (reference sequence).

The chain uses TRBV30 and TRBJ1-1; D uncertain. The V gene's germline CDR1 is GTSNPN and CDR2 SVGIG (reference sequence). The CDR3 covers 13 residues. The V gene lost 1 base and the J gene lost 3 bases, with 9 bases spanning the gap. CDR3 amino acids: CAWSDAGYTEAFF. CDR3 in DNA: TGTGCCTGGAGTGATGCAGGCTACACTGAAGCTTTCTTT.

This chain links TRBV9 with TRBJ1-1; no clear D. The CDR3 is 16 amino acids. CDR1 SGDLS and CDR2 YYNGEE come from the germline V gene. V gave up 0 bases and J gave up 2 bases, with 14 bases separating them. As DNA, the CDR3 is TGTGCCAGCAGCGTAGGAGGCGGGCTCATTAACACTGAAGCTTTCTTT. Protein: CASSVGGGLINTEAFF.

The chain carries TRBV7-9 and TRBJ2-7; 7 nucleotides align to TRBD1. This CDR3 is 15 amino acids long. From germline, CDR1 is SEHNR and CDR2 FQNEAQ (reference sequence). V was clipped by 3 bases and J by 5 bases; unmatched bases: 10. The CDR3: CASSFLTRGFDEQYF. The CDR3 DNA reads as TGTGCCAGCAGCTTCTTGACCAGGGGGTTCGACGAGCAGTACTTC.

The chain uses TRBV27 and TRBJ2-5, with D perhaps assigned TRBD1 or TRBD2 (6 bases each). Germline loops: CDR1 MNHEY, CDR2 SMNVEV (reference sequence). This CDR3 comprises 12 residues. Trimming removed 6 bases at V and 3 bases at J, with 8 bases between. The CDR3 region has the DNA TGTGCCAGCAGGAGGGGGGAAGAGACCCAGTACTTC. Amino acids: CASRRGEETQYF.

The V call is TRBV19, the J call TRBJ2-3; D perhaps matches TRBD2 (7 bases). This CDR3 has 16 amino acids. The germline V gene has CDR1 LNHDA and CDR2 SQIVND (reference sequence). V lost 9 bases, J lost 2 bases, and 21 bases lay in between. The CDR3 reads CASGGQGNYHTDTQYF. The CDR3 coding sequence is TGTGCCAGCGGGGGGCAGGGGAACTACCACACAGATACGCAGTATTTT.

The chain is built from TRBV3-1 (or the pseudogene TRBV3-2) and TRBJ2-7; the match to TRBD2 covers 8 bases. This CDR3 is 16 amino acids long. V shed 1 base, J shed 2 bases, and the junction held 7 bases outside the gene matches. Germline values: CDR1 LGHDT, CDR2 YNNKEL (reference sequence). The CDR3 loop is CASSQGPGGGTYEQYF. Written as DNA, the CDR3 is TGTGCCAGCAGCCAAGGTCCGGGCGGGGGGACCTACGAGCAGTACTTC.

This clone came up once. The rearrangement uses TRBV5-1 and TRBJ2-2; 9 positions agree with TRBD1. Germline V CDR1 and CDR2: SGHRS, YFSETQ. CDR3 size: 14 residues. V lost 6 bases to trimming and J lost 4 bases; unmatched junction nucleotides: 4. The CDR3 loop reads CASKRTGATGELFF. As DNA, the CDR3 is TGCGCCAGCAAGAGGACAGGGGCCACCGGGGAGCTGTTTTTT. The variable domain in full, completed from reference TRBV5-1 and TRBJ2-2, reads KAGVTQTPRYLIKTRGQQVTLSCSPISGHRSVSWYQQTPGQGLQFLFEYFSETQRNKGNFPGRFSGRQFSNSRSEMNVSTLELGDSALYLCASKRTGATGELFFGEGSRLTVL.

The gene calls are TRBV5-4 and TRBJ1-1; D gene unclear. V was pared by 3 bases and J by 4 bases, with 16 bases between. Per the germline V gene, CDR1 is SGHNT and CDR2 is YYREEE (reference sequence). CDR3 length: 15 residues. The DNA for the CDR3 is TGTGCCAGCAGCTCCAGGTCAGGTCGCGGCACTGAAGCTTTCTTT. It specifies CASSSRSGRGTEAFF.

This chain uses TRBV28 with TRBJ2-7; 11 bases line up with TRBD2. V lost 10 bases, J lost 3 bases, and 11 bases stayed unmatched. Germline V gives CDR1 MDHEN, CDR2 SYDVKM. The CDR3 contains 15 residues. The CDR3 region is CATSKSGTSGYEQYF. Written as DNA, the CDR3 is TGTGCCACCTCAAAATCCGGGACTAGCGGCTACGAGCAGTACTTC.

V gene TRBV5-6 combines with J gene TRBJ2-7; D possibly uses TRBD1 or TRBD2 (6 bases each). With 4 bases removed from V and 0 bases from J, the gap between germline ends came to 17 bases. The CDR3 is 16 amino acids. Germline CDR1 is SGHDT and CDR2 is YYEEEE. Written as DNA, the CDR3 is TGTGCCAGCAGCCCCCTGGGGGGCGTCGGCTCCTACGAGCAGTACTTC. Amino acid sequence: CASSPLGGVGSYEQYF.

The chain has TRBV6-5 and TRBJ2-7, with a tentative D call TRBD1 (6 bases). V lost 3 bases, J lost 3 bases, and 9 bases lay in between. The CDR3 is 13 residues long. Germline-derived CDR1 and CDR2 are MNHEY and SVGAGI. CDR3 in amino acids: CASSYRQDYEQYF. The CDR3 coding sequence is TGTGCCAGCAGTTATAGACAGGACTACGAGCAGTACTTC.